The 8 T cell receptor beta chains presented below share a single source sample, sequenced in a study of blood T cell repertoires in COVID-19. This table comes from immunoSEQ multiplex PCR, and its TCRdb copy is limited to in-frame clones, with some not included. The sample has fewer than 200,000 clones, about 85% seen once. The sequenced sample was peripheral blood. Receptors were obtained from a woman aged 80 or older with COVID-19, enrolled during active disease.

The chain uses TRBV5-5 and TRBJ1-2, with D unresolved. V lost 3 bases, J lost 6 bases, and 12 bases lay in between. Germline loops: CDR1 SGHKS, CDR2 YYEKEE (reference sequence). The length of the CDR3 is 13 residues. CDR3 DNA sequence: TGTGCCAGCAGCTCCCAGATCCTTAATGGCTACACCTTC. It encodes CASSSQILNGYTF.

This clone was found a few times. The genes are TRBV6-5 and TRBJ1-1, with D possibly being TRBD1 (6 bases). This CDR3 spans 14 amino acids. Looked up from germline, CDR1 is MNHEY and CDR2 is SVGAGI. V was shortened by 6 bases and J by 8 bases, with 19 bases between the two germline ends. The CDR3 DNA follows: TGTGCCAGCAGCCTCAAACAGGGACCTGTGGAAGCTTTCTTT. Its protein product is CASSLKQGPVEAFF.

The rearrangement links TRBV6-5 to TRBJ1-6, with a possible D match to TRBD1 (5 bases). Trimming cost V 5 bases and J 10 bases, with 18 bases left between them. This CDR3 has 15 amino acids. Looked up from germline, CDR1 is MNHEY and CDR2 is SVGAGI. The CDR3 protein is CASSNIGVRESPLHF. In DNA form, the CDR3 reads TGTGCCAGCAGTAATATAGGGGTCAGAGAATCACCCCTCCACTTT.

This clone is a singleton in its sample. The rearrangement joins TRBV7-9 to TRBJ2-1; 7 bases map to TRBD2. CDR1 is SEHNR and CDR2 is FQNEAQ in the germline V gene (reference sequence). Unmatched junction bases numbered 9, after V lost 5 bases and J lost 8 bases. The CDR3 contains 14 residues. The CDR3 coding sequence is TGTGCCAGCAGCGAATCTAGCGGAGGGGATGAGCAGTTCTTC. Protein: CASSESSGGDEQFF.

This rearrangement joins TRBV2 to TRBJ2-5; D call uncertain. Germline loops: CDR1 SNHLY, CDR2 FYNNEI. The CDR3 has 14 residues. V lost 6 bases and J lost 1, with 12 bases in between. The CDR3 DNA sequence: TGTGCCAGCAGACACAGCAAAACCCAAGAGACCCAGTACTTC. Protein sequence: CASRHSKTQETQYF.

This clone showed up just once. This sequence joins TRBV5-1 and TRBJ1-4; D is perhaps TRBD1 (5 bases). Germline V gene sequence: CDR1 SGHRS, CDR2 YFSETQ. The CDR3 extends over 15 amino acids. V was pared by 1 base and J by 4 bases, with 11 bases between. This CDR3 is CASSLMGGVNEKLFF. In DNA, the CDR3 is TGCGCCAGCAGCTTGATGGGGGGTGTTAATGAAAAACTGTTTTTT.

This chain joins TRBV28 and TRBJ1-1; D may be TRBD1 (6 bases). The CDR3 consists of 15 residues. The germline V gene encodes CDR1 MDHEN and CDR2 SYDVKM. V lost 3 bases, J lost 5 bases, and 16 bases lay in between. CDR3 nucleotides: TGTGCCAGCAGTTTGCGGGGGCGGATCGGTACTGAAGCTTTCTTT. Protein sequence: CASSLRGRIGTEAFF.

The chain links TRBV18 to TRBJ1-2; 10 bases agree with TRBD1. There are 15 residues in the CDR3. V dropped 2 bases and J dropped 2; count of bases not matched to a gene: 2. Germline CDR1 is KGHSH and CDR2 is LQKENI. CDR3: CASSPGTGVNYGYTF. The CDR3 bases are TGTGCCAGCTCACCAGGGACAGGGGTAAACTATGGCTACACCTTC. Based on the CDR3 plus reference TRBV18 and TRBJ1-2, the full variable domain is NAGVMQNPRHLVRRRGQEARLRCSPMKGHSHVYWYRQLPEEGLKFMVYLQKENIIDESGMPKERFSAEFPKEGPSILRIQQVVRGDSAAYFCASSPGTGVNYGYTFGSGTRLTVV.